Here is one T cell receptor (beta chain) with its context. Germline loops: CDR1 LGHDT, CDR2 YNNKEL (reference sequence). The germline V and J ends were trimmed by 0 bases and 5 bases, with 8 bases remaining between them. This CDR3 contains 13 residues. Per the authors' pipeline: Reference gene primer amplification in the assay estimated nucleated cell counts. Profiling relied on immunoSEQ multiplex PCR, and the TCRdb table lists in-frame clones only, not all of them. The D gene and trimming were derived from the DNA, and the V and J assignments and clone size from that table. Among over 150,000 clones listed, nearly 90% were seen once. These data originate in a study of blood T cell repertoires in COVID-19. Study background: The analysed material was cDNA or gDNA that came from T cells, B-cell-depleted T cells, or PBMCs.

The sequenced sample consisted of peripheral blood. The sequence was obtained from a man aged 45-60 years with COVID-19, enrolled during active disease. The chain recombines TRBV3-1 (or the pseudogene TRBV3-2) with TRBJ2-7; D remains unclear. The DNA for the CDR3 is TGTGCCAGCAGCCAAGAAGGAGTCAACGAGCAGTACTTC. This sequence encodes CASSQEGVNEQYF.